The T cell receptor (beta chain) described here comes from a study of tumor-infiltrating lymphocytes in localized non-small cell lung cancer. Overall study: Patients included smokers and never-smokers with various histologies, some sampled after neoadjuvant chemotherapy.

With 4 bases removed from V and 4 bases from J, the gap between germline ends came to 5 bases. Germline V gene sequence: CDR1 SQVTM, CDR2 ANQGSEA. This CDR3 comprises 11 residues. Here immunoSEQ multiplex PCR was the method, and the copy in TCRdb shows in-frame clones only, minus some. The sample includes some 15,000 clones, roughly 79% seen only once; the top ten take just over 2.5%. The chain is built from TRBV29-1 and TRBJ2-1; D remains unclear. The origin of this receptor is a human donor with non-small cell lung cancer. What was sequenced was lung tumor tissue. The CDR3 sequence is CSVGLYNEQFF. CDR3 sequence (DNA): TGCAGCGTTGGACTTTACAATGAGCAGTTCTTC.